Each of the 19 T cell receptor beta chains below was sequenced from the same sample in a study of blood T cell repertoires in COVID-19. Libraries were prepared by immunoSEQ multiplex PCR; TCRdb keeps only in-frame clonotypes and omits some of them. The data contain 100,000 to 150,000 clones, roughly 85% of them singletons. Sequenced: peripheral blood. The receptors shown here come from a human donor in a cohort sampled during active COVID-19.

The V gene is TRBV27, the J gene TRBJ1-2, with D tentatively TRBD1 (6 bases). This CDR3 comprises 17 residues. With 8 bases removed from V and 6 bases from J, the gap between germline ends came to 28 bases. Per the germline V gene, CDR1 is MNHEY and CDR2 is SMNVEV (reference sequence). The chain's CDR3 is CASARVNSKRQDNGYTF. CDR3 bases: TGTGCCAGCGCCAGGGTCAACTCGAAAAGACAGGACAATGGCTACACCTTC.

The V call is TRBV18, the J call TRBJ1-2; 7 bases agree with TRBD1. Trimming took 1 base from V and 5 from J; bases not matched to a gene: 16. CDR1 and CDR2 (germline): KGHSH, LQKENI. This CDR3 spans 18 amino acids. CDR3 coding DNA: TGTGCCAGCTCACCACAGGGGGCAGGAAAAGTCCTAGCGTATGGCTACACCTTC. Encoded protein: CASSPQGAGKVLAYGYTF.

CDR3: CASTEGADTYGYTF. CDR3 in DNA: TGTGCCAGCACTGAGGGGGCTGACACCTATGGCTACACCTTC. The J gene is TRBJ1-2, the V gene TRBV28; 7 positions match TRBD1. The germline gives CDR1 MDHEN, CDR2 SYDVKM. With 7 bases clipped from V and 4 bases from J, the junction kept 9 bases outside the gene matches. The CDR3 spans 14 residues.

The chain joins TRBV3-1 (or the pseudogene TRBV3-2) to TRBJ2-4, with D hard to call. The CDR3 spans 11 residues. V was clipped by 0 bases and J by 14 bases, with 8 bases between them. From germline, CDR1 is LGHDT and CDR2 YNNKEL (reference sequence). The CDR3 here is CASSQEGFKYF. The CDR3 DNA is TGTGCCAGCAGCCAAGAGGGCTTCAAGTACTTC.

The rearrangement joins TRBV7-2 to TRBJ1-2; D not resolved. The CDR3 covers 13 residues. V lost 1 base and J 4 bases, leaving 7 bases between the germline ends. Germline V gene data show CDR1 as SGHTA and CDR2 as FQGNSA. CDR3 nucleotides: TGTGCCAGCAGCTTAGGTTCACTCTATGGCTACACCTTC. This sequence encodes CASSLGSLYGYTF.

Only a few counts were recorded for this clone. The genes are TRBV25-1 and TRBJ1-5, with D unclear. The germline V and J ends were trimmed by 6 bases and 2 bases, with 11 bases remaining between them. This CDR3 spans 14 amino acids. Germline CDR1 is MGHDK and CDR2 is SYGVNS. The CDR3 DNA reads as TGTGCCAGCAGCGTTGGCCGGGGCAATCAGCCCCAGCATTTT. It specifies CASSVGRGNQPQHF.

The genes are TRBV15 and TRBJ1-5, with 8 bases matching TRBD1. CDR3 length: 14 residues. Germline V CDR1 and CDR2: LNHNV, YYDKDF (reference sequence). V gave up 3 bases and J gave up 11 bases; unmatched junction bases: 9. CDR3 DNA sequence: TGTGCCACCAGCAGGGACAGGGTGGGGGTTGCCCAGCATTTT. It is translated as CATSRDRVGVAQHF. Full variable domain (rest looked up from reference TRBV15 and TRBJ1-5): DAMVIQNPRYQVTQFGKPVTLSCSQTLNHNVMYWYQQKSSQAPKLLFHYYDKDFNNEADTPDNFQSRRPNTSFCFLDIRSPGLGDTAMYLCATSRDRVGVAQHFGDGTRLSIL.

The chain is built from TRBV11-1 and TRBJ1-2; tentatively, D is TRBD1 (6 bases). The germline V and J ends were trimmed by 3 bases and 2 bases, with 7 bases remaining between them. Germline values: CDR1 SGHAT, CDR2 FQDESV (reference sequence). CDR3 size: 13 residues. The CDR3 region is CASSFDRNYGYTF. CDR3 nucleotides: TGTGCCAGCAGCTTCGACAGGAACTATGGCTACACCTTC.

The chain uses TRBV10-3 and TRBJ1-5, with a possible D match to TRBD1 (6 bases). The CDR3 has 12 amino acids. V lost 6 bases and J lost 4, with 7 bases in between. Germline V gene sequence: CDR1 ENHRY, CDR2 SYGVKD. CDR3 nucleotide sequence: TGTGCCATCAGCACAGGGAATCAGCCCCAGCATTTT. Translated, it gives CAISTGNQPQHF.

V is TRBV3-1 (or the pseudogene TRBV3-2) and J is TRBJ2-5, with D tentatively TRBD1 (5 bases). Trimming shortened V by 0 bases and J by 2 bases, and 7 bases separated the two germline ends. This CDR3 region has 14 residues. Germline CDR1 and CDR2: LGHDT and YNNKEL (reference sequence). CDR3 sequence (DNA): TGTGCCAGCAGCCAAGAGGCAGGGCAAGAGACCCAGTACTTC. Its translation: CASSQEAGQETQYF.

A few counts support this clone. The J gene is TRBJ1-6, the V gene TRBV6-4, with D perhaps TRBD1 (6 bases). With 6 bases removed from V and 5 bases from J, the gap between germline ends came to 14 bases. This CDR3 region has 15 residues. CDR1 and CDR2 (germline): MRHNA, SNTAGT. The CDR3 region is CASSPGHGDNSPLHF. In DNA, the CDR3 is TGTGCCAGCAGCCCGGGACACGGGGATAATTCACCCCTCCACTTT.

In nucleotides, the CDR3 is TGTGCCAGCAGCTTCCCTGGAGGAAAACTGTTTTTT. Residues: CASSFPGGKLFF. The chain joins TRBV5-4 to TRBJ1-4, with no clear D. V was cut by 2 bases and J by 10 bases, with 9 bases left in between. CDR1 and CDR2 (germline): SGHNT, YYREEE (reference sequence). There are 12 residues in the CDR3.

The V gene is TRBV15, the J gene TRBJ2-5; 11 bases match TRBD1. Germline V gene sequence: CDR1 LNHNV, CDR2 YYDKDF (reference sequence). With 1 base clipped from V and 2 bases from J, the junction kept 12 bases outside the gene matches. The CDR3 loop spans 19 amino acids. The CDR3 protein is CATSRGFGAGTGGQETQYF. The CDR3 region has the DNA TGTGCCACCAGCAGAGGCTTTGGGGCTGGGACAGGGGGACAAGAGACCCAGTACTTC.

This chain connects TRBV7-9 to TRBJ2-1; 12 positions match TRBD2. V lost 8 bases to trimming and J lost 4 bases; unmatched junction nucleotides: 9. The CDR3 runs to 16 residues. Germline lookup yields CDR1 SEHNR and CDR2 FQNEAQ (reference sequence). CDR3 amino acids: CASGPTSGGGYNEQFF. The CDR3 coding sequence is TGTGCCAGCGGACCGACTAGCGGGGGCGGGTACAATGAGCAGTTCTTC.

The V call is TRBV2, the J call TRBJ1-3, with D maybe TRBD1 (6 bases). CDR1 SNHLY and CDR2 FYNNEI come from the germline V gene. V was pared by 7 bases and J by 7 bases, with 14 bases between. The CDR3 covers 13 residues. CDR3 DNA sequence: TGTGCCAGCAAAATGGACAGTAAGAACACCATATATTTT. Protein sequence: CASKMDSKNTIYF.

V is TRBV15 and J is TRBJ2-5; possible D gene TRBD1, 5 bases. The CDR3 covers 16 residues. Germline V lookup: CDR1 LNHNV, CDR2 YYDKDF (reference sequence). V lost 1 base and J lost 1, with 13 bases in between. The CDR3 here is CATSRVVGQGQETQYF. The CDR3, as DNA: TGTGCCACCAGCAGAGTCGTTGGGCAGGGCCAAGAGACCCAGTACTTC.

The J gene is TRBJ1-3, the V gene TRBV2, with 7 nucleotides matching TRBD1. This CDR3 region has 14 residues. V gave up 8 bases and J gave up 8 bases; unmatched junction bases: 12. Germline V CDR1 and CDR2: SNHLY, FYNNEI. The CDR3 loop is CASRLSTGIYTIYF. In nucleotides, the CDR3 is TGTGCCAGCCGACTATCGACAGGGATATACACCATATATTTT.

The V and J genes are TRBV19 and TRBJ2-6; 7 bases fit TRBD1. The V segment lost 5 bases and the J segment 0 bases; nucleotides outside the gene matches: 7. The CDR3 has 17 residues. Germline CDR1 reads LNHDA; CDR2 reads SQIVND (reference sequence). The CDR3 DNA sequence: TGTGCCAGTAGTTACCGGGACAGCCGCTCTGGGGCCAACGTCCTGACTTTC. It codes for CASSYRDSRSGANVLTF.

This sequence joins TRBV28 and TRBJ1-4; D not certain. Looked up from germline, CDR1 is MDHEN and CDR2 is SYDVKM. Trimming removed 3 bases at V and 8 bases at J, with 4 bases between. The CDR3 covers 11 residues. CDR3 loop: CASSLREKLFF. CDR3 DNA: TGTGCCAGCAGTTTGAGGGAAAAACTGTTTTTT.